The sequence of this T cell receptor beta chain was determined in a study of blood T cell repertoires in COVID-19. Study summary: From the United States, Italy and Spain came samples of acute and convalescent COVID-19. Sample material is recorded as cDNA or gDNA derived from T cells, B-cell-depleted T cells, or PBMCs.

The CDR3 contains 14 residues. In germline, CDR1 is SQVTM, CDR2 ANQGSEA. V shed 2 bases and J 4 bases; nucleotides not matched to a gene: 7. In the source study's methods: Nucleated cell counts were estimated from reference gene primer amplification. TCRdb's copy holds only in-frame clones and misses some; the assay was immunoSEQ multiplex PCR. V and J calls and clone size come straight from that table; D and trimming were deduced from the DNA. Of some 100,000 clones listed, around 88% are singletons. This receptor was identified in a human donor in a cohort sampled during active COVID-19. The chain carries TRBV29-1 and TRBJ1-2; 7 bases map to TRBD1. Sequenced: peripheral blood. CDR3 in DNA: TGCAGCGTTGAAAGAGGGGGCGCGGGCTATGGCTACACCTTC. Translation: CSVERGGAGYGYTF.